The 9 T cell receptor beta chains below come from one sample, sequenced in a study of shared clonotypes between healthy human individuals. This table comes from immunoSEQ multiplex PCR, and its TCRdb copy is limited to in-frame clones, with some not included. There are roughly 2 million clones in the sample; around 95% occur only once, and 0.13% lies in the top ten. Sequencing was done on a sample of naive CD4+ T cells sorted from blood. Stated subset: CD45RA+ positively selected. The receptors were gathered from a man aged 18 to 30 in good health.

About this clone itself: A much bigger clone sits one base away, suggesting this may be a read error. The DNA of the CDR3 is TGTGCCCGGAGTCAAGCTCAAGAGACCCAGTACTTC. Encoded protein: CARSQAQETQYF. This chain uses TRBV30 with TRBJ2-5; D unresolved. This CDR3 is 12 amino acids long. CDR1 and CDR2 (germline): GTSNPN, SVGIG (reference sequence).

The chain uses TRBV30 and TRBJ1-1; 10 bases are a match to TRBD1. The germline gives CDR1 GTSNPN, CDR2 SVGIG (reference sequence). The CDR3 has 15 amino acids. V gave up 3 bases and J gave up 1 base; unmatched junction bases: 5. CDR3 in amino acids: CAWRGQGSGNTEAFF. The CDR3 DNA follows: TGTGCCTGGAGGGGACAGGGGAGTGGGAACACTGAAGCTTTCTTT.

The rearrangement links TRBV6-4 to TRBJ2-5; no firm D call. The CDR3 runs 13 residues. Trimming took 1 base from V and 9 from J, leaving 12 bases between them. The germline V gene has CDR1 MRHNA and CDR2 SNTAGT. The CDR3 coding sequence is TGTGCCAGCAGTGACTGGCGCAATCCGGCCCAGTACTTC. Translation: CASSDWRNPAQYF.

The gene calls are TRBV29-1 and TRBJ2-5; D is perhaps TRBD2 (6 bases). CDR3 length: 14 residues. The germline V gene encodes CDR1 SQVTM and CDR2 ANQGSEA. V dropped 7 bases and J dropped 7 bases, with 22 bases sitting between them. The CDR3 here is CSADGAGNVGTQYF. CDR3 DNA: TGCAGCGCCGACGGGGCGGGGAATGTGGGGACCCAGTACTTC.

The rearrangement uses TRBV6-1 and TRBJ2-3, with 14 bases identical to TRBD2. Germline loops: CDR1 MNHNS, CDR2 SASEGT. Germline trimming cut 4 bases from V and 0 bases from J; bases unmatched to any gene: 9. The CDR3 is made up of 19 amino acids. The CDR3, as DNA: TGTGCCAGCAGTGCGTTTGGGACTAGCGGGAGCTTGAGCACAGATACGCAGTATTTT. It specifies CASSAFGTSGSLSTDTQYF.

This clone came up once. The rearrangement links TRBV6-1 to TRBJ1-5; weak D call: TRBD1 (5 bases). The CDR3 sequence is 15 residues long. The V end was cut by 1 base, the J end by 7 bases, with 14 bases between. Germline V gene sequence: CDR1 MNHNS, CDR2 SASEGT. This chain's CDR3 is CASSEGRGWRQPQHF. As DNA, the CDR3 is TGTGCCAGCAGTGAAGGCCGGGGCTGGAGGCAGCCCCAGCATTTT.

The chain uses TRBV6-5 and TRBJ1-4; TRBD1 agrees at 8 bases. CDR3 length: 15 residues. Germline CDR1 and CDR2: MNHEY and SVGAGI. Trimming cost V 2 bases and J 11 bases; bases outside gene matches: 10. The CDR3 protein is CASSYEPGQGGKLFF. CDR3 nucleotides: TGTGCCAGCAGTTACGAACCCGGACAGGGTGGCAAACTGTTTTTT.

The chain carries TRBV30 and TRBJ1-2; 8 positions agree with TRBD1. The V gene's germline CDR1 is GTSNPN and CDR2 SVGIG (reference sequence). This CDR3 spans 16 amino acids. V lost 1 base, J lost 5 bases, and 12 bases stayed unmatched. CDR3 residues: CAWSGAVTGAGYGYTF. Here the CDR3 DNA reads TGTGCCTGGAGTGGGGCGGTGACAGGGGCAGGTTATGGCTACACCTTC.

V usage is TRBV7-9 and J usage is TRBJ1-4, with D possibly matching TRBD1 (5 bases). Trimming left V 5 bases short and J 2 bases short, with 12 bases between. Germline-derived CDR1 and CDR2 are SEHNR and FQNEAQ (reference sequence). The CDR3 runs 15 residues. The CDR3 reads CASSPPAGTNEKLFF. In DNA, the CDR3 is TGTGCCAGCAGCCCCCCGGCAGGGACTAATGAAAAACTGTTTTTT.